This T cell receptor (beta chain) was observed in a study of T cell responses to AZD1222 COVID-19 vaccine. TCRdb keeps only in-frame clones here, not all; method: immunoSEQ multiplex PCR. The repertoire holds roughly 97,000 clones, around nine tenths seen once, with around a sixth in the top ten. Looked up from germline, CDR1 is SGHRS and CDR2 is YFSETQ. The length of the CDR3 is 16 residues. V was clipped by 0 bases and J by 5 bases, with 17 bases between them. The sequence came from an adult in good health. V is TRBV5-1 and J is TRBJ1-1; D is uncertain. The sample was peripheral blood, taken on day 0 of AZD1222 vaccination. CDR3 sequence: CASSLDPKSPGTEAFF. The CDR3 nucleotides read TGCGCCAGCAGCTTGGATCCGAAAAGCCCGGGGACTGAAGCTTTCTTT.